One and the same sample provided the 2 T cell receptor beta chains below, sequenced in a study of blood T cell repertoires in COVID-19 (dated by TCRdb to the early 2020s). The library was generated by the immunoSEQ multiplex PCR assay. TCRdb provides this immuneACCESS table in a form limited to in-frame rearrangements. Some clones are lacking; in checked studies, under half of them reflect an unresolved V gene, and why the rest are absent is not known. This sample is represented by roughly 180,000 clones; roughly 80% of them were singletons. The leading ten clones occupy 13% to 15% of the sample. Specimen: PBMCs or T cells enriched from blood (not recorded which). Every receptor here comes from a man aged 55 to 69 who had been exposed to COVID-19.

This chain joins TRBV6-2 or TRBV6-3 and TRBJ2-3; 14 positions agree with TRBD2. The germline V gene has CDR1 MNHEY and CDR2 SVGEGT. The CDR3 extends over 16 amino acids. The junction had 4 bases not matched to a gene; V was cut back by 6 bases and J by 2 bases. The DNA for the CDR3 is TGTGCCAGCAGCTGGACTAGCGGGAGGCCCACAGATACGCAGTATTTT. This encodes CASSWTSGRPTDTQYF.

The gene calls are TRBV5-4 and TRBJ2-7; D remains unclear. Deletions cut 0 bases from V and 6 bases from J, with 10 bases between. Germline V lookup: CDR1 SGHNT, CDR2 YYREEE (reference sequence). This CDR3 has 13 residues. The CDR3 reads CASSLDSPGEQYF. The CDR3 nucleotides read TGTGCCAGCAGCTTGGACAGTCCTGGCGAGCAGTACTTC.